These T cell receptor beta chains were read from a single sample in a study of T cell responses to AZD1222 COVID-19 vaccine. Method: immunoSEQ multiplex PCR; TCRdb's copy keeps in-frame clones and lacks some. The table has under 150,000 clones, about 90% seen once; the top ten hold around 5%. The sample here was peripheral blood, taken on day 0 of AZD1222 vaccination. These receptors all stem from an adult in good health. Both conserved end residues are part of each CDR3. D genes are given only for firm matches. A clone size is listed for some rows: how often the clone was seen (once, few, many), or a class if it is expanded.

CDR3,DNA,V,J,D,size
CASSMFSSPQPQHF,TGTGCCAGTAGTATGTTCAGTTCTCCTCAGCCCCAGCATTTT,TRBV19,TRBJ1-5,NA,NA
CASSWWLGATNEKLFF,TGTGCCAGCAGTTGGTGGTTGGGAGCAACTAATGAAAAACTGTTTTTT,TRBV6-6,TRBJ1-4,NA,NA
CATSDPWANEQFF,TGTGCCACCAGTGATCCATGGGCGAATGAGCAGTTCTTC,TRBV24-1,TRBJ2-1,NA,NA
CAISETEINQPQHF,TGTGCCATCAGTGAAACAGAAATCAATCAGCCCCAGCATTTT,TRBV10-3,TRBJ1-5,NA,NA
CASSQEYPEKLFF,TGCGCCAGCAGCCAAGAATACCCCGAAAAACTGTTTTTT,TRBV4-1,TRBJ1-4,NA,NA
CATSEAGTAPDGYTF,TGTGCCACCAGTGAGGCCGGGACAGCTCCTGATGGCTACACCTTC,TRBV24-1,TRBJ1-2,TRBD1,NA
CASSLLPGRGSETQYF,TGTGCCAGCAGCTTATTACCAGGGAGGGGGTCCGAGACCCAGTACTTC,TRBV7-2,TRBJ2-5,NA,NA
CASRPTGYRETQYF,TGTGCCAGCAGACCTACAGGGTATAGAGAGACCCAGTACTTC,TRBV28,TRBJ2-5,NA,NA
CASTILGNQPQHF,TGTGCCAGTACCATCCTGGGGAATCAGCCCCAGCATTTT,TRBV19,TRBJ1-5,NA,NA
CASSLWLGTEQFF,TGTGCCAGCAGTTTATGGCTAGGTACTGAGCAGTTCTTC,TRBV28,TRBJ2-1,NA,NA
CASSEALPDGAYEQYF,TGTGCCAGCAGTGAAGCCCTTCCTGACGGGGCCTACGAGCAGTACTTC,TRBV6-1,TRBJ2-7,NA,NA
CASSPRTGPQETQYF,TGTGCCAGTAGTCCCCGGACAGGACCCCAAGAGACCCAGTACTTC,TRBV19,TRBJ2-5,TRBD1,NA
CASSFIGGLRQETQYF,TGCGCCAGCAGCTTCATTGGAGGGCTGCGCCAAGAGACCCAGTACTTC,TRBV5-1,TRBJ2-5,NA,NA
CASSLGGGNQPQHF,TGTGCCAGCAGTTTAGGGGGGGGCAATCAGCCCCAGCATTTT,TRBV28,TRBJ1-5,NA,NA
CAIKSERSGANVLTF,TGTGCCATCAAGTCCGAGCGATCCGGGGCCAACGTCCTGACTTTC,TRBV10-3,TRBJ2-6,NA,NA
CASSAGRAVNNEQFF,TGTGCCAGCAGCGCCGGGAGGGCCGTGAACAATGAGCAGTTCTTC,TRBV7-3,TRBJ2-1,TRBD2,NA
CASSEAGTGVYEQYF,TGTGCCAGCAGCGAAGCCGGGACAGGGGTTTACGAGCAGTACTTC,TRBV11-2,TRBJ2-7,TRBD1,NA
CASSGGRDNYGYTF,TGTGCCAGTAGTGGGGGCAGAGATAACTATGGCTACACCTTC,TRBV19,TRBJ1-2,NA,NA
CASSARTGGGLAFTYEQYF,TGTGCCAGCAGCGCCCGGACAGGGGGCGGTCTAGCGTTTACCTACGAGCAGTACTTC,TRBV7-8,TRBJ2-7,TRBD1,NA
CASSFGGGPGQVTDQPQHF,TGTGCCAGCAGTTTCGGTGGCGGTCCGGGACAGGTGACGGATCAGCCCCAGCATTTT,TRBV28,TRBJ1-5,TRBD1,NA
CAWSVAGDYGYTF,TGTGCCTGGAGTGTGGCGGGGGACTATGGCTACACCTTC,TRBV30,TRBJ1-2,NA,NA
CASSRGVGEKLFF,TGTGCCAGCAGCCGCGGGGTTGGTGAAAAACTGTTTTTT,TRBV7-2,TRBJ1-4,NA,NA
CASSQEGETSLAFNEQFF,TGCGCCAGCAGCCAAGAGGGCGAGACTAGTTTAGCGTTCAATGAGCAGTTCTTC,TRBV4-1,TRBJ2-1,NA,NA
CASSQVGSETQYF,TGCGCCAGCAGCCAAGTAGGATCCGAGACCCAGTACTTC,TRBV4-1,TRBJ2-5,NA,NA
CAIAGLANTGELFF,TGTGCCATCGCCGGACTAGCGAACACCGGGGAGCTGTTTTTT,TRBV19,TRBJ2-2,TRBD2,NA
CASSLSRTAFRPLHF,TGTGCCAGCAGTTTATCGCGGACAGCTTTTAGACCCCTCCACTTT,TRBV27,TRBJ1-6,NA,few
CASRSSGTAGNTIYF,TGTGCCAGCAGATCGTCCGGGACCGCCGGAAACACCATATATTTT,TRBV6-5,TRBJ1-3,NA,NA
CASSLLTPGGETQYF,TGTGCCAGCAGTTTATTAACACCGGGGGGAGAGACCCAGTACTTC,TRBV28,TRBJ2-5,TRBD2,NA
CASRQDRGPGYTF,TGTGCCAGCAGGCAGGACAGGGGGCCTGGCTACACCTTC,TRBV6-5,TRBJ1-2,TRBD1,NA
CASSLLSSNEQFF,TGTGCCAGCAGCTTACTTTCTAGCAATGAGCAGTTCTTC,TRBV11-2,TRBJ2-1,NA,NA
CASSSYDRYNSPLHF,TGTGCCAGCAGTTCCTACGACAGATATAATTCACCCCTCCACTTT,TRBV28,TRBJ1-6,NA,NA
CASSQDLGARRGGNGYTF,TGCGCCAGCAGCCAAGATCTTGGGGCCCGAAGGGGCGGTAATGGCTACACCTTC,TRBV4-1,TRBJ1-2,NA,NA
CASSPEEGWGNTIYF,TGCGCCAGCAGCCCTGAGGAGGGATGGGGAAACACCATATATTTT,TRBV5-1,TRBJ1-3,NA,once
CASSVGTGGITNEKLFF,TGTGCCAGCAGCGTCGGGACAGGGGGGATAACTAATGAAAAACTGTTTTTT,TRBV7-7,TRBJ1-4,TRBD1,NA
CASRRPGLRVYEQYF,TGTGCCAGCAGACGGCCGGGACTGCGGGTCTACGAGCAGTACTTC,TRBV11-2,TRBJ2-7,NA,NA
CSVVGREGAGELFF,TGCAGCGTTGTTGGCCGGGAGGGCGCCGGGGAGCTGTTTTTT,TRBV29-1,TRBJ2-2,TRBD2,NA
CASSSLAEETQYF,TGCGCCAGCAGCTCTCTAGCGGAAGAGACCCAGTACTTC,TRBV5-1,TRBJ2-5,TRBD2,NA
CSACLDRSQQYF,TGCAGCGCATGTTTGGACAGGTCACAACAGTACTTC,TRBV29-1,TRBJ2-7,TRBD1,NA
CASSSGLHTEAFF,TGTGCCAGCAGTTCAGGGTTACACACTGAAGCTTTCTTT,TRBV28,TRBJ1-1,NA,NA
CASSLRLKENSPLHF,TGTGCCAGCAGCCTTCGACTTAAGGAGAATTCACCCCTCCACTTT,TRBV7-2,TRBJ1-6,NA,NA
CASSSHDGPTRQYF,TGCGCCAGCAGCTCTCATGACGGACCTACGAGGCAGTACTTC,TRBV5-1,TRBJ2-7,NA,NA
CASSPDRSGRHNEQFF,TGTGCCAGCAGCCCAGATAGGAGCGGGAGGCACAATGAGCAGTTCTTC,TRBV27,TRBJ2-1,TRBD2,NA
CASSSGLAGGGRQETQYF,TGCGCCAGCAGCTCGGGACTAGCGGGAGGGGGACGTCAAGAGACCCAGTACTTC,TRBV5-1,TRBJ2-5,TRBD2,NA
CASSQGVGETQYF,TGTGCCAGCAGTCAGGGGGTTGGGGAGACCCAGTACTTC,TRBV6-2/TRBV6-3,TRBJ2-5,TRBD1,NA
CASSQVLGIRGLEQYF,TGCGCCAGCAGCCAAGTTTTAGGGATCCGGGGCCTCGAGCAGTACTTC,TRBV4-1,TRBJ2-7,NA,NA
CASSKAGKTEYRAYEQYF,TGTGCCAGCAGCAAAGCAGGAAAGACAGAGTATAGAGCCTACGAGCAGTACTTC,TRBV21-1,TRBJ2-7,NA,NA
CAWSFSQRESITGELFF,TGTGCCTGGTCCTTCAGCCAGCGGGAGTCAATCACCGGGGAGCTGTTTTTT,TRBV30,TRBJ2-2,TRBD2,NA
CASSKQSASADTQYF,TGTGCCAGTAGTAAACAATCTGCCAGCGCAGATACGCAGTATTTT,TRBV19,TRBJ2-3,NA,few
CASSTGQGPYGYTF,TGTGCCAGCAGCACCGGACAGGGCCCCTATGGCTACACCTTC,TRBV5-4,TRBJ1-2,TRBD1,NA
CASSLGVSSSSYEQYF,TGCGCCAGCAGCTTGGGGGTCTCCTCCAGCTCCTACGAGCAGTACTTC,TRBV5-1,TRBJ2-7,NA,NA
CASSLPVYTGELFF,TGCGCCAGCAGCTTGCCCGTGTACACCGGGGAGCTGTTTTTT,TRBV5-1,TRBJ2-2,NA,NA
CASSVDYEQFF,TGTGCCAGCAGCGTAGACTATGAGCAGTTCTTC,TRBV9,TRBJ2-1,NA,once
CASSLPGGYEQYF,TGTGCCAGCAGCTTACCAGGGGGCTACGAGCAGTACTTC,TRBV7-9,TRBJ2-7,TRBD1,few
CASSRRVEGYTF,TGTGCCAGCAGCCGCAGGGTCGAGGGCTACACCTTC,TRBV3-1/TRBV3-2,TRBJ1-2,NA,NA
CASSSAAVNTEAFF,TGTGCCAGCAGTTCCGCGGCAGTTAACACTGAAGCTTTCTTT,TRBV27,TRBJ1-1,NA,NA
CASSDRVDYGYTF,TGTGCCAGCAGCGACAGGGTCGACTATGGCTACACCTTC,TRBV27,TRBJ1-2,TRBD1,NA
CASSDSGTSGYNEQFF,TGTGCCAGCAGTGACTCCGGGACTAGCGGGTACAATGAGCAGTTCTTC,TRBV6-4,TRBJ2-1,TRBD2,NA